The sequence of this T cell receptor beta chain was determined in a study of blood T cell repertoires in COVID-19. Background on the study: Sites in the United States, Italy and Spain provided acute and convalescent COVID-19 samples. Sources were T cells, B-cell-depleted T cells, or PBMCs; the material itself was cDNA or gDNA.

In the study's own analysis: It was from reference gene primer amplification that nucleated cell counts were estimated. Clones were sequenced by immunoSEQ multiplex PCR, and TCRdb holds only the in-frame ones, with some missing. V, J and clone size reflect that table, while D and trimming were determined from the DNA. This table holds 100,000 or so clones, about 75% found once. The germline V gene encodes CDR1 LGHNT and CDR2 FRNRAP. The length of the CDR3 is 15 residues. The V segment lost 3 bases and the J segment 5 bases; nucleotides outside the gene matches: 7. Sequencing input: peripheral blood. The rearrangement uses TRBV12-5 and TRBJ2-5, with 9 bases identical to TRBD2. The receptor was isolated from an elderly man with acute or convalescent COVID-19. The CDR3 spells CASGLGGRAGETQYF. The CDR3 nucleotides read TGTGCTAGTGGTTTAGGCGGGAGGGCCGGGGAGACCCAGTACTTC. Together with reference TRBV12-5 and TRBJ2-5, the CDR3 gives the full variable domain: DARVTQTPRHKVTEMGQEVTMRCQPILGHNTVFWYRQTMMQGLELLAYFRNRAPLDDSGMPKDRFSAEMPDATLATLKIQPSEPRDSAVYFCASGLGGRAGETQYFGPGTRLLVL.